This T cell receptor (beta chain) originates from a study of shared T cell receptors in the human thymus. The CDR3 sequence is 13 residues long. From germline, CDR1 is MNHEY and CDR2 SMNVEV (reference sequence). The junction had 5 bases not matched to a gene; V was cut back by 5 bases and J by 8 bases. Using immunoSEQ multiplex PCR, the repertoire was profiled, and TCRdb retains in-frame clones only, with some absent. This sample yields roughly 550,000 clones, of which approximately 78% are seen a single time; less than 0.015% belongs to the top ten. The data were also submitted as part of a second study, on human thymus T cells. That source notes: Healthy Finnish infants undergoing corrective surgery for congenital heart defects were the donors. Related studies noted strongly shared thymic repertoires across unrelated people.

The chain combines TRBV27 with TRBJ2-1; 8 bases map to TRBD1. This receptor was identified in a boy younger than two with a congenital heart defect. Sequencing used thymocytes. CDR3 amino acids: CASSTDRAHEQFF. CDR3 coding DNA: TGTGCCAGCAGTACGGACAGGGCACATGAGCAGTTCTTC.